This TCR beta chain was sequenced in a study of shared clonotypes between healthy human individuals. About the research overall: Plates per donor: three CD4 naive, three CD4 memory, two CD8 naive, one CD8 memory.

Method: immunoSEQ multiplex PCR; TCRdb's copy keeps in-frame clones and lacks some. Of 2 million to 3 million clones listed, roughly 93% are singletons. General study findings and limits: Lower generation probabilities were found for non-shared clonotypes than for those shared by all four donors.

Comment on this clone: Its antigen is unidentified.

Trimming cost V 3 bases and J 0 bases, with 6 bases left between them. Germline-derived CDR1 and CDR2 are LNHDA and SQIVND (reference sequence). The CDR3 spans 15 residues. This TCR was recovered from a young man in good health. Some clones in this sample may be carry-over from other donors' samples. This chain joins TRBV19 and TRBJ2-6; tentatively, D is TRBD1 (5 bases). Sequencing was carried out using naive CD4+ T cells from PBMCs. As for subset: CD45RA+ positively selected. CDR3 coding DNA: TGTGCCAGTAGTATGCAGGGCTCTGGGGCCAACGTCCTGACTTTC. This codes for CASSMQGSGANVLTF. The full variable domain, in which reference TRBV19 and TRBJ2-6 provide the parts outside the CDR3, is DGGITQSPKYLFRKEGQNVTLSCEQNLNHDAMYWYRQDPGQGLRLIYYSQIVNDFQKGDIAEGYSVSREKKESFPLTVTSAQKNPTAFYLCASSMQGSGANVLTFGAGSRLTVL.